Shown below are 10 T cell receptor beta chains from a single sample sequenced in a study of identical twins. TCRdb called the 5' RACE reads again in MiXCR, with one record for every CDR3 protein. Here the sample spans some 1,700,000 distinct CDR3 sequences, about 31% being singletons. Source material: cord blood. All receptors derive from a newborn girl in good health.

This clonotype was seen a few times. V gene TRBV10-3 combines with J gene TRBJ1-2, with a weak D call TRBD1 (6 bases). Trimming removed 2 bases from V and 0 bases from J, with 10 bases in between. This CDR3 has 15 amino acids. In germline, CDR1 is ENHRY, CDR2 SYGVKD. The CDR3 DNA reads TGTGCCATCAGTGAGGGACAGTCTTCTAACTATGGCTACACCTTC. This codes for CAISEGQSSNYGYTF.

The V gene is TRBV18, the J gene TRBJ1-3, with 8 positions matching TRBD1. V trimming: 5 bases; J trimming: 0 bases; junction bases outside the gene matches: 6. Germline V gene data show CDR1 as KGHSH and CDR2 as LQKENI. The CDR3 runs to 16 residues. The CDR3 sequence is CASSTGTGFSGNTIYF. DNA for the CDR3: TGTGCCAGCTCAACGGGGACAGGTTTCTCTGGAAACACCATATATTTT.

This clonotype appeared many times. The genes are TRBV29-1 and TRBJ2-3; 7 bases are shared with TRBD2. The V segment lost 7 bases and the J segment 1 base; nucleotides outside the gene matches: 8. From germline, CDR1 is SQVTM and CDR2 ANQGSEA. This CDR3 comprises 14 residues. The CDR3 sequence: CSAPRDYGTDTQYF. The CDR3 coding sequence is TGCAGCGCCCCCCGGGACTATGGCACAGATACGCAGTATTTT.

V is TRBV4-2 and J is TRBJ1-5, with 8 bases lining up with TRBD1. The junction had 9 bases not matched to a gene; V was cut back by 0 bases and J by 11 bases. Germline CDR1 reads LGHNA; CDR2 reads YNFKEQ. The CDR3 contains 15 residues. The CDR3: CASSQDTDRATSQHF. CDR3 bases: TGTGCCAGCAGCCAAGATACGGACAGGGCTACGTCCCAGCATTTT.

This chain links TRBV7-2 with TRBJ2-3; 9 bases fit TRBD2. CDR1 is SGHTA and CDR2 is FQGNSA in the germline V gene. The ends lost 0 bases at V and 7 bases at J; junction bases unmatched: 5. This CDR3 spans 15 amino acids. The CDR3 protein is CASSLAQLAGYTQYF. Written as DNA, the CDR3 is TGTGCCAGCAGCTTAGCTCAACTAGCGGGCTATACGCAGTATTTT.

This clonotype was seen a few times. At one end, the junction sequence differs from germline, possibly due to a read error. J is TRBJ2-5 and V is TRBV18; 8 bases line up with TRBD1. The DNA end favors TRBJ2-7, so the J call may be wrong. CDR3 length: 16 amino acids. Germline CDR1 and CDR2: KGHSH and LQKENI. CDR3 sequence (DNA): TGTACCAGCTCTCGACCAGGGGGGACAGGCGGGTACGAGCAGTACTTC. It translates to CTSSRPGGTGGYEQYF.

The V call is TRBV7-9, the J call TRBJ1-2; tentatively, D is TRBD1 (6 bases). The CDR3 sequence is 15 residues long. V was clipped by 3 bases and J by 3 bases, with 14 bases between them. Germline V gene data show CDR1 as SEHNR and CDR2 as FQNEAQ (reference sequence). The CDR3 region is CASSLQGTPYYGYTF. The CDR3 DNA reads as TGTGCCAGCAGCTTGCAGGGGACTCCTTACTATGGCTACACCTTC.

The V call is TRBV20-1, the J call TRBJ2-1, with a tentative D call TRBD2 (7 bases). Germline V CDR1 and CDR2: DFQATT, SNEGSKA (reference sequence). This CDR3 spans 13 amino acids. V was shortened by 1 base and J by 8 bases, with 12 bases between the two germline ends. CDR3 protein: CSARVGGEYEQFF. CDR3 DNA sequence: TGCAGTGCTAGAGTAGGGGGGGAATATGAGCAGTTCTTC.

This clonotype was picked up a small number of times. The CDR3 here is CSVSSGTGAYNEQFF. The CDR3 DNA is TGCAGCGTTTCATCCGGGACAGGGGCTTACAATGAGCAGTTCTTC. The chain carries TRBV29-1 and TRBJ2-1; 10 nucleotides match TRBD1. The CDR3 is 15 residues long. In germline, CDR1 is SQVTM, CDR2 ANQGSEA. With V trimmed by 5 bases and J by 4 bases, 8 bases remained unmatched.

This clonotype showed up just a few times. The J gene is TRBJ2-3, the V gene TRBV6-5; D is perhaps TRBD1 (6 bases). There are 15 residues in the CDR3. V shed 0 bases and J shed 2 bases, with 9 bases lying between them. Germline V gene lookup returns CDR1 MNHEY and CDR2 SVGAGI. The CDR3 loop reads CASSYSGAFTDTQYF. Here the CDR3 DNA reads TGTGCCAGCAGTTACTCGGGGGCCTTCACAGATACGCAGTATTTT.